A selection of T cell receptor beta chains follows, all from one sample in a study of control samples from healthy donors and cancer patients. Generated by immunoSEQ multiplex PCR, the TCRdb table keeps only in-frame clones and is missing some. The profile covers 150,000 or so clones, with 80% to 90% appearing a single time and over 1.5% taken by the ten largest. The sample comprised blood. The receptors were gathered from a man aged 18 to 29 in good health. The CDR3 runs from the conserved cysteine through the conserved F or W. The D gene is left open where the match is weak. Not every row has a clone size; where given, it reads once, few, many or a size class.

D	length	size	V	J	DNA	CDR3
.	15	.	TRBV20-1	TRBJ2-3	TGCAGTGCTAGTGCCCCGGGTTCTAGCACAGATACGCAGTATTTT	CSASAPGSSTDTQYF
TRBD1	14	.	TRBV30	TRBJ2-7	TGTGCCTGGAGTGACAAAACAGGGGACTACGAGCAGTACTTC	CAWSDKTGDYEQYF
.	13	.	TRBV5-5	TRBJ2-5	TGTGCCAGCAGTTATGTGGGGGAAGAGACCCAGTACTTC	CASSYVGEETQYF
TRBD1	14	.	TRBV18	TRBJ2-5	TGTGCCAGCTCACCGGGACAGCCAAAAGAGACCCAGTACTTC	CASSPGQPKETQYF
.	16	.	TRBV27	TRBJ2-7	TGTGCCAGCAGTTTTCTTTCCGGCAGAAAGAAATACGAGCAGTACTTC	CASSFLSGRKKYEQYF
.	14	.	TRBV5-5	TRBJ2-7	TGTGCCAGCAGCTTGGCCAGACACTACTACGAGCAGTACTTC	CASSLARHYYEQYF
TRBD2	16	.	TRBV6-4	TRBJ2-3	TGTGCCAGCAGTGACTCTGGCGGGGGGACCACAGATACGCAGTATTTT	CASSDSGGGTTDTQYF
TRBD1	12	.	TRBV5-4	TRBJ1-1	TGTGCCAGCAGCCCTATGACAGGGGAAGCTTTCTTT	CASSPMTGEAFF
.	16	.	TRBV19	TRBJ1-5	TGTGCCAGTAGCCCCCCGCGGGCGGATAGCAATCAGCCCCAGCATTTT	CASSPPRADSNQPQHF
.	17	.	TRBV4-3	TRBJ1-6	TGCGCCAGCAGCCAGGCCTCCGGGGGGCTTGGGAATTCACCCCTCCACTTT	CASSQASGGLGNSPLHF
TRBD1	17	.	TRBV9	TRBJ1-2	TGTGCCAGCAGCGTCAACGGACAGGGGGGTCTCTTTGATGGCTACACCTTC	CASSVNGQGGLFDGYTF
.	11	.	TRBV20-1	TRBJ1-2	TGCAGTGCTAGACAAAGTTATGGCTACACCTTC	CSARQSYGYTF
TRBD1	18	once	TRBV6-2/TRBV6-3	TRBJ2-3	TGTGCCAGCAGTTCCCGGGAAGGGGGCCCCCTGGGCACAGATACGCAGTATTTT	CASSSREGGPLGTDTQYF
.	15	.	TRBV18	TRBJ1-2	TGTGCCAGCTCACCAGTTGGAGCCCCCAATCAAGGCTACACCTTC	CASSPVGAPNQGYTF
.	19	.	TRBV7-8	TRBJ2-6	TGTGCCAGCAGCTATAACCGGGACTCTAGATTCTCTGGGGCCAACGTCCTGACTTTC	CASSYNRDSRFSGANVLTF
.	15	.	TRBV5-1	TRBJ2-6	TGCGCCAGCAGCCCGGTCGGTTCGGGGGCCAACGTCCTGACTTTC	CASSPVGSGANVLTF
TRBD1	15	.	TRBV29-1	TRBJ2-1	TGCAGCGTTGGACCGGGACAGGGGGATGACAATGAGCAGTTCTTC	CSVGPGQGDDNEQFF
TRBD2	19	.	TRBV18	TRBJ2-3	TGTGCCAGCTCACCAACCCCCCCCGGACTAGCGGGTGTCACAGATACGCAGTATTTT	CASSPTPPGLAGVTDTQYF
TRBD1	16	.	TRBV5-5	TRBJ2-2	TGTGCCAGCAGCCTAGGGATCACAGGGGGCACCGGGGAGCTGTTTTTT	CASSLGITGGTGELFF
.	15	.	TRBV19	TRBJ2-7	TGTGCCAGTAGTGTCGGGCGGCAGCCTTGGGGGGAGCAGTACTTC	CASSVGRQPWGEQYF
.	14	.	TRBV5-1	TRBJ2-5	TGCGCCAGCAGCACGCCTCACAGTGGCGAGACCCAGTACTTC	CASSTPHSGETQYF
.	13	.	TRBV7-9	TRBJ2-7	TGTGCCAGCAGCGCGGCGGGTCGCGGCGAGCAGTACTTC	CASSAAGRGEQYF
TRBD2	16	.	TRBV5-4	TRBJ2-3	TGTGCCAGCAGCTTGTCGGGTTTCGGGGGGGCAGATACGCAGTATTTT	CASSLSGFGGADTQYF
.	18	.	TRBV14	TRBJ2-1	TGTGCCAGCAGCCAAGTAGGGCGGGGGACAGTCTCCTACAATGAGCAGTTCTTC	CASSQVGRGTVSYNEQFF
.	15	few	TRBV4-2	TRBJ1-4	TGTGCCAGCAGCCAAGTCCCCGGGGAGATTGAAAAACTGTTTTTT	CASSQVPGEIEKLFF
.	12	.	TRBV30	TRBJ1-5	TGTGCCTGGAGTGTATCTGACCGGCCCCAGCATTTT	CAWSVSDRPQHF
.	14	.	TRBV19	TRBJ1-4	TGTGCCAGTAGTATCGGACGGTCTAGCGAAAAACTGTTTTTT	CASSIGRSSEKLFF
TRBD2	17	.	TRBV5-1	TRBJ2-5	TGCGCCAGCAGCTTGGGCTGCGGGGGGCCCGAGGGGGAGACCCAGTACTTC	CASSLGCGGPEGETQYF
.	11	.	TRBV20-1	TRBJ1-2	TGCAGTGCTATCAGGAACTATGGCTACACCTTC	CSAIRNYGYTF
.	15	.	TRBV14	TRBJ2-5	TGTGCCAGCAGCCTCCTCTTTACACCGAAAGAGACCCAGTACTTC	CASSLLFTPKETQYF
TRBD1	14	.	TRBV4-3	TRBJ1-2	TGCGCCAGCAGACCGGGACAGGAATCCTATGGCTACACCTTC	CASRPGQESYGYTF
.	16	.	TRBV5-4	TRBJ1-1	TGTGCCAGCAGCCCCCGCAGGGGAACCATGAACACTGAAGCTTTCTTT	CASSPRRGTMNTEAFF
.	13	.	TRBV7-7	TRBJ2-1	TGTGCTAGCAGCTTAGGTGCGGAAAATGAGCAGTTCTTC	CASSLGAENEQFF
TRBD1	17	.	TRBV7-8	TRBJ1-5	TGTGCCAGCAGCCGGACTTACAGGGGAGGGGAAAATCAGCCCCAGCATTTT	CASSRTYRGGENQPQHF
TRBD1	15	.	TRBV6-6	TRBJ2-1	TGTGCCAGCAGTTTAGGGGACAGGAAGTACAATGAGCAGTTCTTC	CASSLGDRKYNEQFF
.	14	.	TRBV19	TRBJ1-5	TGTGCCAGTAGCCAACAAACCAGGGATCAGCCCCAGCATTTT	CASSQQTRDQPQHF
TRBD1	19	few	TRBV28	TRBJ2-2	TGTGCCAGCAGTCCTCCTAAATACAGGGGTTCGGAGGACACCGGGGAGCTGTTTTTT	CASSPPKYRGSEDTGELFF
.	13	.	TRBV28	TRBJ2-3	TGTGCCAGCAGTTCGGGGGGCACAGATACGCAGTATTTT	CASSSGGTDTQYF
TRBD2	16	.	TRBV9	TRBJ2-5	TGTGCCAGCAGCGTAGACGGCGGGGGGCGTTCGGAGACCCAGTACTTC	CASSVDGGGRSETQYF
.	15	.	TRBV18	TRBJ2-3	TGTGCCAGCTCACCTCCAAGTACGCACACAGATACGCAGTATTTT	CASSPPSTHTDTQYF
TRBD1	14	.	TRBV5-8	TRBJ2-3	TGTGCCAGCAGCGCCCGACAGGGGAGTAATACGCAGTATTTT	CASSARQGSNTQYF
.	14	.	TRBV6-5	TRBJ1-1	TGTGCCAGCAGTTACTCCCAGTGGAACACTGAAGCTTTCTTT	CASSYSQWNTEAFF
TRBD1	15	few	TRBV7-2	TRBJ2-1	TGTGCCAGCAGCTTGACAGGGGATACCTACAATGAGCAGTTCTTC	CASSLTGDTYNEQFF
.	12	.	TRBV13	TRBJ2-3	TGTGCCAGCAGCCCGTTCACAGATACGCAGTATTTT	CASSPFTDTQYF
TRBD2	15	.	TRBV27	TRBJ2-3	TGTGCCAGCAGTTACCAGCGGGGGGGGGCAGATACGCAGTATTTT	CASSYQRGGADTQYF
TRBD1	15	.	TRBV4-1	TRBJ1-3	TGCGCCAGCAGGGTGGGACAGTTCTCTGGAAACACCATATATTTT	CASRVGQFSGNTIYF
.	14	.	TRBV21-1	TRBJ2-5	TGTGCCAGCAGCTGGGACAGGGGGGGAGAGACCCAGTACTTC	CASSWDRGGETQYF
TRBD1	15	.	TRBV14	TRBJ1-4	TGTGCCAGCAGCCCAATAACAGTTGGTTTGACAGGGAGGTTTTTT	CASSPITVGLTGRFF
TRBD2	16	.	TRBV5-1	TRBJ2-7	TGCGCCACCCAGCCGACTAGCGGGGGGCAGACCTACGAGCAGTACTTC	CATQPTSGGQTYEQYF